A single sample gave rise to the 13 T cell receptor beta chains below, sequenced in a study of blood T cell repertoires in COVID-19. Sequenced by immunoSEQ multiplex PCR; TCRdb stores in-frame clones only, minus some. There are 270,000 or so clones in the sample; around nine tenths occur only once, and over 8.5% lies in the top ten. The sequencing input was peripheral blood. The receptors derive from a young woman with COVID-19, enrolled during active disease.

The chain is built from TRBV27 and TRBJ1-6; maybe TRBD1 (5 bases). The CDR3 extends over 17 amino acids. Per the germline V gene, CDR1 is MNHEY and CDR2 is SMNVEV (reference sequence). V was trimmed by 6 bases and J by 10 bases, leaving 25 bases between them. The CDR3 here is CASRDSLGGRGGSPLHF. The CDR3, as DNA: TGTGCCAGCAGAGATTCATTGGGGGGGAGGGGTGGATCACCCCTCCACTTT.

The chain carries TRBV6-5 and TRBJ1-2; 10 bases fit TRBD1. The CDR3 is 15 residues long. Germline V gene sequence: CDR1 MNHEY, CDR2 SVGAGI. V dropped 7 bases and J dropped 5; count of bases not matched to a gene: 10. CDR3 in amino acids: CASTKRGQGIYGYTF. CDR3 in DNA: TGTGCCAGCACCAAGAGGGGACAGGGGATTTATGGCTACACCTTC.

This clone appeared a few times. This chain connects TRBV14 to TRBJ2-1; D is unresolved. Germline assignment: CDR1 SGHDN and CDR2 FVKESK. This CDR3 has 16 residues. V was trimmed by 3 bases and J by 5 bases, leaving 17 bases between them. As DNA, the CDR3 is TGTGCCAGCAGCCACTATAGATTTACCCCGAACAATGAGCAGTTCTTC. Its protein is CASSHYRFTPNNEQFF.

V is TRBV5-4 and J is TRBJ1-5; D is undetermined. In germline, CDR1 is SGHNT, CDR2 YYREEE (reference sequence). V shed 4 bases and J shed 6 bases, with 11 bases lying between them. This CDR3 is built from 13 residues. In DNA, the CDR3 is TGTGCCAGCAGCCCCGCGCCTGGTCAGCCCCAGCATTTT. It specifies CASSPAPGQPQHF.

This clone was seen a handful of times. This chain joins TRBV5-4 and TRBJ2-5; perhaps TRBD2 as D (6 bases). The CDR3 runs to 18 residues. The V and J ends lost 1 base and 2 bases respectively, with 21 bases between them. CDR1 is SGHNT and CDR2 is YYREEE in the germline V gene (reference sequence). CDR3 nucleotide sequence: TGTGCCAGCAGCTTGAGGCTCTCTAGATTCGGAGGGCAAGAGACCCAGTACTTC. Translated, it gives CASSLRLSRFGGQETQYF.

The V call is TRBV11-2, the J call TRBJ2-7, with 7 bases aligning to TRBD2. The junction had 0 bases not matched to a gene; V was cut back by 1 base and J by 3 bases. The CDR3 length is 13 residues. Per the germline V gene, CDR1 is SGHAT and CDR2 is FQNNGV. CDR3 sequence reads: CASSLGEGYEQYF. CDR3 coding DNA: TGTGCCAGCAGCTTAGGGGAGGGCTACGAGCAGTACTTC.

The chain links TRBV7-9 to TRBJ1-1, with TRBD1 matching over 8 bases. The CDR3 has 16 residues. After removal of 4 bases from V and 0 bases from J, the junction contained 7 bases not matched to a gene. The V gene's germline CDR1 is SEHNR and CDR2 FQNEAQ (reference sequence). The CDR3 bases are TGTGCCAGCAGCTCCTCGGACAGGGTCTTGAACACTGAAGCTTTCTTT. The encoded protein is CASSSSDRVLNTEAFF.

The chain couples TRBV6-5 to TRBJ1-1; no definite D call. V was shortened by 8 bases and J by 0 bases, with 7 bases between the two germline ends. This CDR3 spans 12 amino acids. The germline gives CDR1 MNHEY, CDR2 SVGAGI. This chain's CDR3 is CASSVMNTEAFF. The CDR3 DNA sequence: TGTGCCAGCTCCGTTATGAACACTGAAGCTTTCTTT.

The rearrangement links TRBV19 to TRBJ1-5; 9 bases match TRBD1. Germline V CDR1 and CDR2: LNHDA, SQIVND (reference sequence). The CDR3 runs to 15 residues. V lost 6 bases, J lost 2 bases, and 5 bases stayed unmatched. CDR3 region: CASRADRGGNQPQHF. In DNA, the CDR3 is TGTGCCAGTAGGGCCGACAGGGGGGGCAATCAGCCCCAGCATTTT.

This sequence joins TRBV13 and TRBJ2-5; 7 bases match TRBD2. Trimming at V came to 8 bases and at J to 5 bases, leaving 17 bases not matched to a gene. The germline gives CDR1 PRHDT, CDR2 FYEKMQ (reference sequence). This CDR3 region has 16 residues. As DNA, the CDR3 is TGTGCCAGCTCCGAAGCGATCCGCGGGGGTCGGGAGACCCAGTACTTC. Residues: CASSEAIRGGRETQYF.

This chain uses TRBV3-1 (or the pseudogene TRBV3-2) with TRBJ2-1; 9 positions match TRBD2. The J segment lost 6 bases and the V segment lost 5 bases, leaving 5 bases of the junction unmatched. CDR3 length: 14 residues. Germline assignment: CDR1 LGHDT and CDR2 YNNKEL (reference sequence). The CDR3 loop is CASSVSGGGNEQFF. Here the CDR3 DNA reads TGTGCCAGCAGCGTTAGCGGGGGTGGCAATGAGCAGTTCTTC.

This chain uses TRBV21-1 with TRBJ1-4. TRBV21-1 represents a pseudogene. The CDR3 sequence is 11 residues long. The CDR3 nucleotides are TGTGCCAGCTTCGGGAGGGGAAAACTGTTTTTT. This encodes CASFGRGKLFF.

The J gene is TRBJ2-7, the V gene TRBV2; possible D gene TRBD1, 6 bases. This CDR3 has 15 residues. V lost 4 bases and J lost 3, with 16 bases in between. Germline V gene sequence: CDR1 SNHLY, CDR2 FYNNEI. CDR3 sequence (DNA): TGTGCCAGCAGTGTAGGTCAGGGGCGAGGCTACGAGCAGTACTTC. It yields the protein CASSVGQGRGYEQYF.